These 6 T cell receptor beta chains came from one sample sequenced in a study. The sorted Tregs were CD4+CD25+CD127-/low cells. One entry per CDR3 protein results from TCRdb running MiXCR on the 5' RACE reads. Among roughly 30,000 distinct CDR3 sequences listed, 27% were seen once. Sequencing was carried out using tumor-infiltrating Tregs sorted from the breast tumor. The source of these receptors is a female donor with breast cancer.

This clonotype came up many times. The chain has TRBV12-3 or TRBV12-4 and TRBJ2-7; tentatively, D is TRBD1 (5 bases). The ends were cut back, 3 bases at V and 2 bases at J, with 11 bases in the middle. The CDR3 is 14 amino acids. The CDR3 DNA sequence: TGTGCCAGCAGTTTGGGGCTCTCTCCCTACGAGCAGTACTTC. Encoded protein: CASSLGLSPYEQYF.

In the case of this clonotype: This may come from a read error, since a much larger clone is one base off. This chain links TRBV7-9 with TRBJ1-1; possible D gene TRBD1, 5 bases. The CDR3 runs to 12 residues. V was shortened by 6 bases and J by 6 bases, with 11 bases between the two germline ends. CDR1 is SEHNR, CDR2 FQNEAQ, per germline (reference sequence). CDR3 sequence (DNA): TGTGCCAGCAGATATCGGGGACCTGAAGCTTTCTTT. Residues: CASRYRGPEAFF. Filled out from reference TRBV7-9 and TRBJ1-1, the complete variable domain reads DTGVSQNPRHKITKRGQNVTFRCDPISEHNRLYWYRQTLGQGPEFLTYFQNEAQLEKSRLLSDRFSAERPKGSFSTLEIQRTEQGDSAMYLCASRYRGPEAFFGQGTRLTVV.

Of note for this clonotype: A much larger clone differs by one base, so this may be a read error. This CDR3 reads CAISDRLARNEQFF. CDR3 DNA: TGTGCCATCAGTGATCGACTAGCGCGGAATGAGCAGTTCTTC. V is TRBV24-1 and J is TRBJ2-1; 8 positions agree with TRBD2. CDR3 size: 14 residues. Per germline, CDR1 KGHDR and CDR2 SFDVKD.

This clonotype has ten or more counts. The J gene is TRBJ2-7, the V gene TRBV18; a possible D gene is TRBD1 (6 bases). The CDR3 extends over 15 amino acids. The V end lost 2 bases, the J end lost 0 bases, and 11 bases lay between the germline ends. CDR1 is KGHSH and CDR2 is LQKENI in the germline V gene. As DNA, the CDR3 is TGTGCCAGCTCACCATTGGCAGGGGCCTCCTACGAGCAGTACTTC. Translation: CASSPLAGASYEQYF.

By frequency in the sample, this clonotype is medium-sized. V is TRBV7-2 and J is TRBJ2-3, with TRBD1 matching over 10 bases. In germline, CDR1 is SGHTA, CDR2 FQGNSA. The CDR3 loop spans 16 amino acids. V lost 5 bases to trimming and J lost 1 base; unmatched junction nucleotides: 6. DNA of the CDR3: TGTGCCAGCAGCCCGTGGACAGGGGGAGGCACAGATACGCAGTATTTT. It is translated as CASSPWTGGGTDTQYF.

In regard to this clonotype: A much more abundant neighbour one base away suggests this may be a read error. The rearrangement uses TRBV20-1 and TRBJ2-7, with D possibly matching TRBD1 (6 bases). In germline, CDR1 is DFQATT, CDR2 SNEGSKA (reference sequence). The CDR3 contains 11 residues. For the CDR3, the DNA is TGCGGTGCCTCTATACAGGGCGAGCAGTACTTC. This sequence encodes CGASIQGEQYF.